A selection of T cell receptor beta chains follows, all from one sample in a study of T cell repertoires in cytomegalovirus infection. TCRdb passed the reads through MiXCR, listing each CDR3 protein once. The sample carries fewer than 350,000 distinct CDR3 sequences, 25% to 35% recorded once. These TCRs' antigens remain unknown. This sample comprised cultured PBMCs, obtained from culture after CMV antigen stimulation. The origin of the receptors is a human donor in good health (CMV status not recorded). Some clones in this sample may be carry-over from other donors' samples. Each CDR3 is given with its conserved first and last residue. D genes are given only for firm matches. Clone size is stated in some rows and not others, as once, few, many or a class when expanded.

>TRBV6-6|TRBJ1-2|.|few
TGTGCCAGCAGTTACGACCCCAAATTAAACTATGGCTACACCTTC
CASSYDPKLNYGYTF
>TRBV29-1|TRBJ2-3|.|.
TGCAGCGTTGTGGCTGGGGGCGGGCGGAATACGCAGTATTTT
CSVVAGGGRNTQYF
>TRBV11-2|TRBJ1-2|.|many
TGTGCCAGCAGACACCTTAAATGGGGGTTTACGAGTGGCTACACCTTC
CASRHLKWGFTSGYTF
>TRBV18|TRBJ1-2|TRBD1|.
TGTGCCAGCTCACCGGGACAGGGGGCGCGGTATGGCTACACCTTC
CASSPGQGARYGYTF
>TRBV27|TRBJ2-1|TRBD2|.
TGTGCCAGCAGTCTTAGACTAGCGGGGCGTCGGGATGAGCAGTTCTTC
CASSLRLAGRRDEQFF
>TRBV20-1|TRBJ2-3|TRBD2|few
TGCAGTGCGGAACGTAGCGGGACGGGCACAGATACGCAGTATTTT
CSAERSGTGTDTQYF
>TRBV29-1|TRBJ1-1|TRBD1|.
TGCAGCGTTGAAGGACAGGGGAACACTGAAGCTTTCTTT
CSVEGQGNTEAFF
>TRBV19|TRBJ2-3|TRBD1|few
TGTGCCAGTAGGGACATCAGGGGGCGAAGCACAGATACGCAGTATTTT
CASRDIRGRSTDTQYF
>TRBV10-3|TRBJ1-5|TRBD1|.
TGTGCCACAGCAGGGGGTGATCAGCCCCAGCATTTT
CATAGGDQPQHF
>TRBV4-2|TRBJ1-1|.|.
TGTGCCAGCAGCCAAGAGCCACAGGGCGGCACTGAAGCTTTCTTT
CASSQEPQGGTEAFF
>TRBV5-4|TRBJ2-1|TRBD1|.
TGTGCCAGCATCGGGGCAGGGGGTAGAAACAATGAGCAGTTCTTC
CASIGAGGRNNEQFF
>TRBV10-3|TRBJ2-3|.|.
TGTGCCATCACAGGGAGAGTCACAGATACGCAGTATTTT
CAITGRVTDTQYF
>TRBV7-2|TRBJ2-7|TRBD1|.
TGTGCCAGCAGCCCCTCTCGGGACAGGTTATACGAGCAGTACTTC
CASSPSRDRLYEQYF
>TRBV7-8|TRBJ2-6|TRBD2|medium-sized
TGTGCCAGCAGCCCAACTAGCGGCTTATCTGGGGCCAACGTCCTGACTTTC
CASSPTSGLSGANVLTF
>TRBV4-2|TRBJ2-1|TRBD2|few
TGTGCCAGCAGCCAAGCCCGGACTAGCGGGATGGGCAGCTACAATGAGCAGTTCTTC
CASSQARTSGMGSYNEQFF
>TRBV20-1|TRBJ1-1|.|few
TGCAGTGCTAGAGATCCCCAGGGGAACACTGAAGCTTTCTTT
CSARDPQGNTEAFF
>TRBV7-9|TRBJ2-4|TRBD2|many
TGTGCCAGCAGCCTTAGCGGGAGGGCCCTTCGAGGAAACATTCAGTACTTC
CASSLSGRALRGNIQYF
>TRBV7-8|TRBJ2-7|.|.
TGTGCCAGCAGCTTACCTCGAACAGGGCCCGAGCAGTACTTC
CASSLPRTGPEQYF
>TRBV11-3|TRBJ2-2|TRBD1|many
TGTGCCAGCAGCTTCCGGACAGGAAACACCGGGGAGCTGTTTTTT
CASSFRTGNTGELFF
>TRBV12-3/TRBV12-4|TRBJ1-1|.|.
TGTGCCAGCAGTTTAGGCGACATCTTAAGCGCTGAAGCTTTCTTT
CASSLGDILSAEAFF
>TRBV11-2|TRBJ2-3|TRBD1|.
TGTGCCAGCAGACTCCGGGACAGTTACACAGATACGCAGTATTTT
CASRLRDSYTDTQYF
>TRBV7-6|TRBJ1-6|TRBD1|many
TGTGCCAGCAGCCCAGACAGGGGGAATTCACCCCTCCACTTT
CASSPDRGNSPLHF
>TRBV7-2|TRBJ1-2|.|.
TGTGCCAGCAGCTTAGAACAGCGTAACTATGGCTACACCTTC
CASSLEQRNYGYTF
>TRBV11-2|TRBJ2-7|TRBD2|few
TGTGCCAGCAGGTCCCCGGGGGGGGTAGAGTACGAGCAGTACTTC
CASRSPGGVEYEQYF
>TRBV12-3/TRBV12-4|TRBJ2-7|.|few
TGTGCCAGCAGTTCGGGGGTCCTGAGCTCCTACGAGCAGTACTTC
CASSSGVLSSYEQYF
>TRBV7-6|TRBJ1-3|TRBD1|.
TGTGCCAGCAGCCGAGGACAGGGGGCGGCTGGAAACACCATATATTTT
CASSRGQGAAGNTIYF
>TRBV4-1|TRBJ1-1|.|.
TGCGCCAGCAGCCAACTTCCCAGGGCGGCTGAAGCTTTCTTT
CASSQLPRAAEAFF
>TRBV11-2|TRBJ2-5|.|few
TGTGCCAGCAGCTTAGAGTTGCAGAAGGGAAAGACCCAGTACTTC
CASSLELQKGKTQYF
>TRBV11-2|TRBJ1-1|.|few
TGTGCCAGCAGCTTAGTCCCGACAGGTAGGGACACTGAAGCTTTCTTT
CASSLVPTGRDTEAFF
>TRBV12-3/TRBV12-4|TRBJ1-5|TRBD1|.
TGTGCCAGCAGCCATGGGACAGGGGAGTATCAGCCCCAGCATTTT
CASSHGTGEYQPQHF
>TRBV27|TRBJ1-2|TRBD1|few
TGTGCCAGCAGTTTCTTGGGACAGGGGGCAGGTGGCTACACCTTC
CASSFLGQGAGGYTF